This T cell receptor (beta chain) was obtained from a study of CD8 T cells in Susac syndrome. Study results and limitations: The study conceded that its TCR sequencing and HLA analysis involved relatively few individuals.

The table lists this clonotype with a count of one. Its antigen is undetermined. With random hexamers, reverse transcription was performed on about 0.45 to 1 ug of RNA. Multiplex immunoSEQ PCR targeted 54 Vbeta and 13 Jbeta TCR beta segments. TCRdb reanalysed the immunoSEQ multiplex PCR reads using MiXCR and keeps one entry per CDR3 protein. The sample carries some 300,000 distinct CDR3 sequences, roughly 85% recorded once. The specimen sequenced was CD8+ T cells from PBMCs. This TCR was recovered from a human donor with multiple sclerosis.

DNA of the CDR3: TGTGCCAGCAGCCGGGGACGGATAAACACCGGGGAGCTGTTTTTT. This gives the protein CASSRGRINTGELFF. The chain is built from TRBV7-9 and TRBJ2-2; either TRBD1 or TRBD2 may fit D (5 bases each). Germline V gene lookup returns CDR1 SEHNR and CDR2 FQNEAQ (reference sequence). This CDR3 comprises 15 residues. Between the trimmed V and J ends, which lost 5 bases and 2 bases, there was a span of 12 bases.